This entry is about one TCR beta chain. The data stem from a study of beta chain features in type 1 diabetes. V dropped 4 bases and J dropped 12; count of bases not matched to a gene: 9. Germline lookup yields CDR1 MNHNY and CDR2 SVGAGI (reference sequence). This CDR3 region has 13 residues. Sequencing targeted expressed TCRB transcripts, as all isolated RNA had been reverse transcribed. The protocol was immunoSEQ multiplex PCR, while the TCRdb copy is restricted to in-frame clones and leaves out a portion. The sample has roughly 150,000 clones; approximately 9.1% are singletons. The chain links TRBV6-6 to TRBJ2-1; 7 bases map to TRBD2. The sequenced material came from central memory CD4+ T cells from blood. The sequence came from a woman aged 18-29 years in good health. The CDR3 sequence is CASSSDSKRGQFF. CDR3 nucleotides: TGTGCCAGCAGTTCCGACTCCAAGCGGGGGCAGTTCTTC.